One and the same sample provided the 14 T cell receptor beta chains below, sequenced in a study of T cell responses to AZD1222 COVID-19 vaccine. Assay: immunoSEQ multiplex PCR; the TCRdb copy retains only in-frame clones and omits some. The data contain approximately 190,000 clones, 85% to 95% of them seen just once; the ten biggest clones take up roughly 1.3%. Sequencing used peripheral blood, obtained on day 0 of AZD1222 vaccination. Source of these receptors: an adult in good health.

The chain carries TRBV28 and TRBJ1-2, with TRBD1 matching over 8 bases. With 6 bases clipped from V and 3 bases from J, the junction kept 3 bases outside the gene matches. Per the germline V gene, CDR1 is MDHEN and CDR2 is SYDVKM. This CDR3 comprises 13 residues. Here the CDR3 DNA reads TGTGCCAGCAGCTCAGGGGGCCACTATGGCTACACCTTC. Its protein product is CASSSGGHYGYTF.

This clone has only a few counts. The chain couples TRBV6-5 to TRBJ1-1; TRBD1 aligns across 7 bases. CDR1 and CDR2 (germline): MNHEY, SVGAGI. The length of the CDR3 is 13 residues. The V segment lost 6 bases and the J segment 0 bases; nucleotides outside the gene matches: 1. The CDR3 reads CASRGQMNTEAFF. CDR3 coding DNA: TGTGCCAGCAGGGGACAGATGAACACTGAAGCTTTCTTT.

The V gene is TRBV5-6, the J gene TRBJ1-4, with 8 positions matching TRBD1. The junction had 7 bases not matched to a gene; V was cut back by 4 bases and J by 11 bases. This CDR3 comprises 13 residues. In germline, CDR1 is SGHDT, CDR2 YYEEEE. CDR3 amino acids: CASSERTGLKLFF. The CDR3, as DNA: TGTGCCAGCAGCGAGAGGACAGGGCTGAAACTGTTTTTT.

The CDR3 DNA reads TGTGCCAGCAGTGCCCCCCGGGGGGGACGGAAAAGCTCCTACGAGCAGTACTTC. Protein: CASSAPRGGRKSSYEQYF. J is TRBJ2-7 and V is TRBV25-1; 8 bases match TRBD2. The CDR3 totals 18 residues. Germline V gene data show CDR1 as MGHDK and CDR2 as SYGVNS. After removal of 4 bases from V and 0 bases from J, the junction contained 14 bases not matched to a gene.

The V call is TRBV28, the J call TRBJ2-7, with 7 nucleotides matching TRBD1. Germline loops: CDR1 MDHEN, CDR2 SYDVKM. The V gene end was trimmed by 5 bases and the J gene end by 2 bases; junction bases not matched to a gene: 6. CDR3 size: 14 residues. CDR3 sequence: CASSQWDSTYEQYF. The CDR3, as DNA: TGTGCCAGCAGTCAGTGGGACAGCACCTACGAGCAGTACTTC.

This chain's CDR3 is CASTPGQGVSPLHF. The CDR3 nucleotides read TGTGCCAGCACTCCGGGACAGGGCGTTTCACCCCTCCACTTT. The J gene is TRBJ1-6, the V gene TRBV6-6, with 9 bases aligning to TRBD1. Germline V gene data show CDR1 as MNHNY and CDR2 as SVGAGI (reference sequence). The CDR3 runs 14 residues. With V trimmed by 7 bases and J by 9 bases, 7 bases remained unmatched.

The chain couples TRBV9 to TRBJ2-5; 8 positions match TRBD2. The CDR3 sequence is 12 residues long. Trimming removed 10 bases from V and 5 bases from J; junction bases left unmatched: 7. Germline CDR1 SGDLS, CDR2 YYNGEE. The CDR3 is CARGAGGETQYF. CDR3 bases: TGTGCCCGCGGGGCGGGGGGCGAGACCCAGTACTTC.

This clone was detected once. This sequence joins TRBV5-1 and TRBJ1-2; tentative D call: TRBD1 (5 bases). CDR3 length: 17 amino acids. V lost 6 bases, J lost 5 bases, and 26 bases lay in between. Germline V gene lookup returns CDR1 SGHRS and CDR2 YFSETQ. The CDR3 protein is CASMESGSPGQLYGYTF. The CDR3 coding sequence is TGCGCCAGCATGGAGTCCGGAAGTCCCGGACAACTATATGGCTACACCTTC.

The V gene is TRBV11-3, the J gene TRBJ2-2; the D gene could be TRBD1 or TRBD2 (5 bases each). CDR1 and CDR2 from the germline V gene are SGHNT and YENEEA. Trimming took 4 bases from V and 2 from J, leaving 11 bases between them. CDR3 length equals 15 residues. The CDR3 loop reads CASSSAGTNTGELFF. CDR3 nucleotides: TGTGCCAGCAGCTCCGCCGGGACCAACACCGGGGAGCTGTTTTTT. Full variable domain (outside the CDR3, taken from reference TRBV11-3 and TRBJ2-2): EAGVVQSPRYKIIEKKQPVAFWCNPISGHNTLYWYLQNLGQGPELLIRYENEEAVDDSQLPKDRFSAERLKGVDSTLKIQPAELGDSAVYLCASSSAGTNTGELFFGEGSRLTVL.

The J gene is TRBJ1-3, the V gene TRBV7-8; D remains ambiguous. This CDR3 is built from 13 residues. Between the trimmed V and J ends, which lost 3 bases and 0 bases, there was a span of 3 bases. Germline CDR1 and CDR2: SGHVS and FQNEAQ. In DNA, the CDR3 is TGTGCCAGCAGCTTCTTCTCTGGAAACACCATATATTTT. Protein sequence: CASSFFSGNTIYF.

The gene calls are TRBV21-1 and TRBJ1-4; the DNA was not used to check the table's D call, TRBD1. TRBV21-1 is shown as a pseudogene. The CDR3 runs to 15 residues. CDR3 amino acids: CASSNPTGGDEKLFF. In nucleotides, the CDR3 is TGTGCCAGCAGCAATCCAACAGGGGGGGATGAAAAACTGTTTTTT.

The chain is built from TRBV7-8 and TRBJ2-5; D gene uncertain. The germline V gene has CDR1 SGHVS and CDR2 FQNEAQ. The CDR3 runs to 11 residues. V was cut by 3 bases and J by 4 bases, with 3 bases left in between. CDR3 coding DNA: TGTGCCAGCAGCTTTATAGAGACCCAGTACTTC. It codes for CASSFIETQYF.

This chain connects TRBV18 to TRBJ1-1, with TRBD1 matching 11 bases. V shed 4 bases and J 3 bases; nucleotides not matched to a gene: 10. CDR3 length: 17 residues. In germline, CDR1 is KGHSH, CDR2 LQKENI. In DNA, the CDR3 is TGTGCCAGCTCACTCTACACCCCGGGACAGGGGGACACTGAAGCTTTCTTT. As protein: CASSLYTPGQGDTEAFF.

About this clone: The same CDR3 can be traced to other DNA sequences in this sample. V usage is TRBV5-1 and J usage is TRBJ1-1, with D perhaps TRBD1 (5 bases). Germline CDR1 reads SGHRS; CDR2 reads YFSETQ. V lost 0 bases to trimming and J lost 0 bases, with 6 bases between them. The CDR3 runs to 14 residues. CDR3: CASSLAGMNTEAFF. The DNA of the CDR3 is TGCGCCAGCAGCTTGGCAGGGATGAACACTGAAGCTTTCTTT.